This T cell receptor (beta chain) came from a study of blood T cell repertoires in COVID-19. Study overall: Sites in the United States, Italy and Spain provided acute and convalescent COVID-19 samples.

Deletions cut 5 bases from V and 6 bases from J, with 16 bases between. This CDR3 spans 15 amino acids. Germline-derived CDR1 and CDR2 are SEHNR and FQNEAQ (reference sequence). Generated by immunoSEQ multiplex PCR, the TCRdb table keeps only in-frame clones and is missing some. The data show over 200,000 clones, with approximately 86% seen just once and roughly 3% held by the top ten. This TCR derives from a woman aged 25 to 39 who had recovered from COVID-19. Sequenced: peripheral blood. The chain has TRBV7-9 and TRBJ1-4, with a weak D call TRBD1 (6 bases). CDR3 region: CASSDYRELDEKLFF. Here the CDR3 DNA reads TGTGCCAGCAGCGATTACAGGGAGTTGGATGAAAAACTGTTTTTT.